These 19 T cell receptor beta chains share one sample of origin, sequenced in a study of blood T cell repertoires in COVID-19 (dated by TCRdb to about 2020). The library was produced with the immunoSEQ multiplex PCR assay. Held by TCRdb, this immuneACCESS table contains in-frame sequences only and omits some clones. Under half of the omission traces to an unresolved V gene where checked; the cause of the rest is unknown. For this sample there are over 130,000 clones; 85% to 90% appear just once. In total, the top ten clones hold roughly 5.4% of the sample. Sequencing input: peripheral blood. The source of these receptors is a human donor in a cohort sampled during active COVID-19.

CDR3: CASTLSGGAGSGELFF. The CDR3 region has the DNA TGTGCCAGCACCCTTAGCGGGGGGGCTGGCTCCGGGGAGCTGTTTTTT. This rearrangement joins TRBV7-3 to TRBJ2-2, with 11 nucleotides matching TRBD2. Germline loops: CDR1 SGHTA, CDR2 FQGTGA. The V gene end was trimmed by 7 bases and the J gene end by 6 bases; junction bases not matched to a gene: 10. This CDR3 is 16 amino acids long.

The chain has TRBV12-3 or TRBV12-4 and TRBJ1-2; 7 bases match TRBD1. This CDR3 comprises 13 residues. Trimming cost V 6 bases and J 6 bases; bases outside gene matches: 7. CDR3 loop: CASSPGTVDGYTF. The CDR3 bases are TGTGCCAGCAGCCCTGGGACAGTGGATGGCTACACCTTC.

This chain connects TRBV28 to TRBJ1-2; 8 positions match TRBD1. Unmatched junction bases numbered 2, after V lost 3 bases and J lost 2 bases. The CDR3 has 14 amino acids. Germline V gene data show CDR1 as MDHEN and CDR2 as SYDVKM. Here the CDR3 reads CASSFRQGNYGYTF. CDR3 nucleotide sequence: TGTGCCAGCAGTTTTCGACAGGGGAACTATGGCTACACCTTC.

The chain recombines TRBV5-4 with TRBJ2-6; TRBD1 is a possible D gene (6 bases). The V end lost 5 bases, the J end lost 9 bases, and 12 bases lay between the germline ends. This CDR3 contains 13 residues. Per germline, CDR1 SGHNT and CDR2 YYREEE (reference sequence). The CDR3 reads CASRSTGINVLTF. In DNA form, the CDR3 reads TGTGCCAGCAGGTCTACAGGGATCAACGTCCTGACTTTC.

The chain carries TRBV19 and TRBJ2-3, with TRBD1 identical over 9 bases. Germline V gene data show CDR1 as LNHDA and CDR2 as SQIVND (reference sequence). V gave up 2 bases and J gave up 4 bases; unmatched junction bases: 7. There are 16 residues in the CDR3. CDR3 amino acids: CASSIPGTGSADTQYF. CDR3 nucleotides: TGTGCCAGTAGTATACCAGGGACAGGGAGCGCAGATACGCAGTATTTT.

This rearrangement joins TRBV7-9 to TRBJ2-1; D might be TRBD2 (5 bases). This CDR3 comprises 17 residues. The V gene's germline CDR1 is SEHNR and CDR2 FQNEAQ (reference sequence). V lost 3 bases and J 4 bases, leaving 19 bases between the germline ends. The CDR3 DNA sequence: TGTGCCAGCAGCTTCGGCCTACTAGATCCAGAGTACAATGAGCAGTTCTTC. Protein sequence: CASSFGLLDPEYNEQFF.

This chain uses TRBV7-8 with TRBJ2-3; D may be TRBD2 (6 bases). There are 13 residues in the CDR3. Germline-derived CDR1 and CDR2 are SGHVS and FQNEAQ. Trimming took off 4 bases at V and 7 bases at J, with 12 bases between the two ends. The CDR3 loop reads CASSSDGGNTQYF. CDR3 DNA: TGTGCCAGCAGCTCTGATGGGGGGAATACGCAGTATTTT.

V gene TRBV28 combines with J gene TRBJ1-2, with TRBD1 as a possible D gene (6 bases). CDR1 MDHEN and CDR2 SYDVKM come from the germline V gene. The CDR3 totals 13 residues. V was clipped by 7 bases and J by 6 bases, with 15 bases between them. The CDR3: CASKRAGADGYTF. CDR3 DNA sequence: TGTGCCAGCAAACGGGCAGGGGCTGATGGCTACACCTTC.

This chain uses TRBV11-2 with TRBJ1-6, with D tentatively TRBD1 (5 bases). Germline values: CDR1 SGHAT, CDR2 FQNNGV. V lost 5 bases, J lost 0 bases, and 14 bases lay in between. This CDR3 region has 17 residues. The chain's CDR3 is CASSGWGESSYNSPLHF. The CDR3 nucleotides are TGTGCCAGCAGCGGTTGGGGGGAGAGCTCCTATAATTCACCCCTCCACTTT.

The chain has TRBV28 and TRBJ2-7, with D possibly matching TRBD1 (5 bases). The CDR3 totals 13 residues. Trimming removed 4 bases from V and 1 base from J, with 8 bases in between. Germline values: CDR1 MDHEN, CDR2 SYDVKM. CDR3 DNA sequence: TGTGCCAGCAGTTCGACAGCTTCCTACGAGCAGTACTTC. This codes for CASSSTASYEQYF.

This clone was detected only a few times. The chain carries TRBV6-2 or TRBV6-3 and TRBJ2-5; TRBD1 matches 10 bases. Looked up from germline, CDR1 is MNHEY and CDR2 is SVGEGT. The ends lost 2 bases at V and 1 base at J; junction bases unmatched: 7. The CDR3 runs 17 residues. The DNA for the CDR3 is TGTGCCAGCAGTTACGACCCCCGGACAGGGGGCCAAGAGACCCAGTACTTC. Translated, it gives CASSYDPRTGGQETQYF.

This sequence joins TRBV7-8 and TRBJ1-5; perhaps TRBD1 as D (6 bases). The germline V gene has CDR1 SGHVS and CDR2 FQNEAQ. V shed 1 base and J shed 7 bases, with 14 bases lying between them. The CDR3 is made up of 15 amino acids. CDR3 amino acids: CASSLGPQGAQPQHF. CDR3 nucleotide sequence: TGTGCCAGCAGCTTAGGACCACAGGGCGCGCAGCCCCAGCATTTT.

CDR3 sequence reads: CASSFFDRGGTYGYTF. As DNA, the CDR3 is TGTGCCAGCAGCTTTTTTGACAGGGGTGGAACCTATGGCTACACCTTC. This rearrangement joins TRBV5-6 to TRBJ1-2; TRBD1 matches 8 bases. This CDR3 has 16 residues. CDR1 and CDR2 (germline): SGHDT, YYEEEE. V gave up 2 bases and J gave up 4 bases; unmatched junction bases: 10.

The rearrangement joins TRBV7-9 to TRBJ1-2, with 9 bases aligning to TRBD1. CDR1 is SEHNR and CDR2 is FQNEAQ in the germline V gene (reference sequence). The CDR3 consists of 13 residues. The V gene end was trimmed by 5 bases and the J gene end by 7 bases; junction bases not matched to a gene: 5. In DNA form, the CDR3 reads TGTGCCAGCAGCCGGACAGGGGTAGGTGGCTACACCTTC. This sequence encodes CASSRTGVGGYTF.

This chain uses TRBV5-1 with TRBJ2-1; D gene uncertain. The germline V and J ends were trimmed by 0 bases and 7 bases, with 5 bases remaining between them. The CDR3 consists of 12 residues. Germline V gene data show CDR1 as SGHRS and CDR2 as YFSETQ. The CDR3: CASSLVVNEQFF. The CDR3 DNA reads TGCGCCAGCAGCTTGGTAGTAAATGAGCAGTTCTTC.

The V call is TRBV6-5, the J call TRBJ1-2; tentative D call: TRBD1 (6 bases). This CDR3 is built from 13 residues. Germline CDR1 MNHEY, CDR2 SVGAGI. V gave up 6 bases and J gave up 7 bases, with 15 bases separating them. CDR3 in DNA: TGTGCCAGCAGAAATACAGGGTTGGGTGGCTACACCTTC. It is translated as CASRNTGLGGYTF.

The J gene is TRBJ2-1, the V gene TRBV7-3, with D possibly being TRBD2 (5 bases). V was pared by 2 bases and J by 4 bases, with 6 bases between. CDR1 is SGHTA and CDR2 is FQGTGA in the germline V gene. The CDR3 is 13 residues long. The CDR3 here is CASSLGLYNEQFF. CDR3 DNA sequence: TGTGCCAGCAGCTTAGGACTGTACAATGAGCAGTTCTTC.

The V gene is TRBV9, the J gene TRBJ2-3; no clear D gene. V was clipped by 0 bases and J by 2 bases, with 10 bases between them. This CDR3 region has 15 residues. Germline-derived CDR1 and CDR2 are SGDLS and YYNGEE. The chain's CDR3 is CASSVVGNPTDTQYF. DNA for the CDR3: TGTGCCAGCAGCGTAGTGGGCAACCCCACAGATACGCAGTATTTT.

In DNA form, the CDR3 reads TGTGCCAGCAGCCCCCAGGGGCGAGGGGACGAGCAGTACTTC. It codes for CASSPQGRGDEQYF. V gene TRBV3-1 (or the pseudogene TRBV3-2) combines with J gene TRBJ2-7, with D perhaps matching TRBD1 (6 bases). The CDR3 is 14 residues long. CDR1 and CDR2 from the germline V gene are LGHDT and YNNKEL (reference sequence). V was pared by 4 bases and J by 5 bases, with 15 bases between.